The entry below describes one T cell receptor beta chain. The source of the sample is a study of blood T cell repertoires in COVID-19. Using immunoSEQ multiplex PCR, the repertoire was profiled, and TCRdb retains in-frame clones only, with some absent. The sample has under 250,000 clones; almost 85% are singletons. CDR1 and CDR2 (germline): MNHEY, SVGEGT. The V and J ends lost 4 bases and 8 bases respectively, with 14 bases between them. The CDR3 is 13 residues long. This receptor was identified in a woman in her forties or fifties with acute COVID-19. The chain links TRBV6-2 or TRBV6-3 to TRBJ1-2; tentatively, D is TRBD1 (6 bases). Source material: PBMCs or T cells enriched from blood (not recorded which). CDR3 nucleotide sequence: TGTGCCAGCAGTTCATTCAGGGGCTGGGGCTACACCTTC. Its translation is CASSSFRGWGYTF.